Presented here are 24 T cell receptor beta chains from one specimen sequenced in a study of OX40 agonist ivuxolimab in advanced cancers. This table comes from immunoSEQ multiplex PCR, and its TCRdb copy is limited to in-frame clones, with some not included. The sample contains 50,000 to 70,000 clones, 80% to 85% of which appear only once. Sample: CD4+ or CD8+ T cells sorted from blood, taken in a trial of the OX40 agonist ivuxolimab. Receptor source: an adult with an advanced solid tumor such as melanoma, head and neck, liver or kidney cancer.

J is TRBJ2-1 and V is TRBV6-6, with 8 bases that match TRBD2. Unmatched junction bases numbered 10, after V lost 7 bases and J lost 2 bases. The CDR3 totals 16 residues. CDR1 and CDR2 from the germline V gene are MNHNY and SVGAGI (reference sequence). As DNA, the CDR3 is TGTGCCAGCATTCGTAGCGGGGCCGGGACCTACAATGAGCAGTTCTTC. Its protein product is CASIRSGAGTYNEQFF.

The chain uses TRBV28 and TRBJ1-5; D call uncertain. The length of the CDR3 is 11 residues. Germline assignment: CDR1 MDHEN and CDR2 SYDVKM. The V gene lost 10 bases and the J gene lost 9 bases, with 13 bases spanning the gap. The CDR3 loop is CATSLYGPQHF. CDR3 nucleotide sequence: TGTGCCACTTCTTTATACGGGCCCCAGCATTTT.

This rearrangement joins TRBV5-1 to TRBJ2-5, with 9 bases that match TRBD2. V lost 5 bases to trimming and J lost 4 bases; unmatched junction nucleotides: 9. This CDR3 comprises 15 residues. CDR1 SGHRS and CDR2 YFSETQ come from the germline V gene. In DNA form, the CDR3 reads TGCGCCAGCAGGGCTAGCGGGAACGGGATAGAGACCCAGTACTTC. Translation: CASRASGNGIETQYF.

This clone was seen only once. The V and J genes are TRBV28 and TRBJ2-5, with D maybe TRBD1 (6 bases). CDR3 size: 14 residues. Germline V gives CDR1 MDHEN, CDR2 SYDVKM. Trimming shortened V by 5 bases and J by 2 bases, and 12 bases separated the two germline ends. Written as DNA, the CDR3 is TGTGCCAGCAGTCTCGGGACACCTCAAGAGACCCAGTACTTC. Translation: CASSLGTPQETQYF.

The V and J genes are TRBV4-2 and TRBJ1-1; D is uncertain. CDR3 length: 12 amino acids. The V and J ends lost 3 bases and 6 bases respectively, with 8 bases between them. Germline V gene lookup returns CDR1 LGHNA and CDR2 YNFKEQ. Written as DNA, the CDR3 is TGTGCCAGCAGCCAGCGAGAGTCTGAAGCTTTCTTT. Amino acids: CASSQRESEAFF.

This clone has only a few counts. The V gene is TRBV4-2, the J gene TRBJ1-1; D is ambiguous. Germline loops: CDR1 LGHNA, CDR2 YNFKEQ. The CDR3 consists of 17 residues. The V gene lost 1 base and the J gene lost 0 bases, with 15 bases spanning the gap. The CDR3 DNA sequence: TGTGCCAGCAGCCAAGTATTGGGTGGAGGGATGAACACTGAAGCTTTCTTT. This sequence encodes CASSQVLGGGMNTEAFF.

The chain recombines TRBV28 with TRBJ2-3; 12 bases match TRBD2. The CDR3 length is 17 residues. Germline trimming cut 4 bases from V and 5 bases from J; bases unmatched to any gene: 10. Germline CDR1 is MDHEN and CDR2 is SYDVKM. CDR3 loop: CASSSPSTSGSLDTQYF. CDR3 DNA: TGTGCCAGCAGTTCTCCTTCGACTAGCGGGAGTTTAGATACGCAGTATTTT.

The V call is TRBV7-9, the J call TRBJ2-1; 8 nucleotides line up with TRBD2. There are 15 residues in the CDR3. Germline CDR1 SEHNR, CDR2 FQNEAQ (reference sequence). The ends lost 4 bases at V and 4 bases at J; junction bases unmatched: 6. CDR3 nucleotide sequence: TGTGCCAGCAGCTCCGATGGCGGGGGGTACAATGAGCAGTTCTTC. It specifies CASSSDGGGYNEQFF.

This clone was seen once. The V gene is TRBV2, the J gene TRBJ2-1, with 7 bases lining up with TRBD2. This CDR3 has 15 residues. The trim removed 3 bases at V and 9 bases at J, leaving 11 bases unmatched. Germline V lookup: CDR1 SNHLY, CDR2 FYNNEI. CDR3 in DNA: TGTGCCAGCAGTGATCGGGCGGGAGTATCATTTGAGCAGTTCTTC. Its translation is CASSDRAGVSFEQFF.

This chain links TRBV2 with TRBJ1-6, with TRBD1 matching 9 bases. Germline CDR1 reads SNHLY; CDR2 reads FYNNEI. The CDR3 spans 14 residues. The J segment lost 10 bases and the V segment lost 8 bases, leaving 9 bases of the junction unmatched. The CDR3 protein is CASGGTGTRSPLHF. CDR3 DNA: TGTGCCAGCGGAGGGACAGGGACACGCTCACCCCTCCACTTT.

V is TRBV5-1 and J is TRBJ2-7; TRBD2 aligns across 12 bases. V lost 5 bases, J lost 5 bases, and 5 bases stayed unmatched. Germline V gives CDR1 SGHRS, CDR2 YFSETQ. The CDR3 extends over 14 amino acids. The CDR3 region has the DNA TGCGCCAGCAGGAGACTAGCGGGAGTCGACGAGCAGTACTTC. It codes for CASRRLAGVDEQYF.

V usage is TRBV7-8 and J usage is TRBJ2-2; TRBD1 is a possible D gene (6 bases). Trimming pared 3 bases from V and 0 bases from J, leaving 11 bases between. This CDR3 spans 16 amino acids. Germline V gene data show CDR1 as SGHVS and CDR2 as FQNEAQ. As DNA, the CDR3 is TGTGCCAGCAGCTTGGGACACCTCACGAACACCGGGGAGCTGTTTTTT. Its protein product is CASSLGHLTNTGELFF.

This clone has only one observation. V is TRBV25-1 and J is TRBJ1-6; D call uncertain. This CDR3 spans 15 amino acids. V was clipped by 3 bases and J by 0 bases, with 6 bases between them. Germline V gives CDR1 MGHDK, CDR2 SYGVNS. For the CDR3, the DNA is TGTGCCAGCAGTGAGTCGGGCTCCTATAATTCACCCCTCCACTTT. Its protein is CASSESGSYNSPLHF.

The gene calls are TRBV5-1 and TRBJ1-1; TRBD1 might be the D (6 bases). Trimming took 1 base from V and 3 from J, leaving 10 bases between them. CDR1 is SGHRS and CDR2 is YFSETQ in the germline V gene. The CDR3 contains 14 residues. The CDR3 is CASSLTGSDTEAFF. The CDR3 DNA reads as TGCGCCAGCAGCTTGACAGGGAGTGACACTGAAGCTTTCTTT.

The V and J genes are TRBV6-1 and TRBJ2-7; D gene uncertain. Germline loops: CDR1 MNHNS, CDR2 SASEGT. CDR3 size: 12 residues. Between the trimmed V and J ends, which lost 7 bases and 5 bases, there was a span of 12 bases. The CDR3 here is CASNRIRDEQYF. Written as DNA, the CDR3 is TGTGCCAGCAATCGGATTCGGGACGAGCAGTACTTC.

V is TRBV28 and J is TRBJ1-1, with 8 bases aligning to TRBD1. Per germline, CDR1 MDHEN and CDR2 SYDVKM. The CDR3 loop spans 14 amino acids. The ends lost 6 bases at V and 4 bases at J; junction bases unmatched: 7. As DNA, the CDR3 is TGTGCCAGCAGGTCAGGGGGCGAAGGCACTGAAGCTTTCTTT. Translating it yields CASRSGGEGTEAFF.

CDR3 in amino acids: CASSLFDEAFF. The CDR3 coding sequence is TGTGCCAGCAGCCTATTTGATGAAGCTTTCTTT. V usage is TRBV7-9 and J usage is TRBJ1-1; D gene uncertain. Germline V gene lookup returns CDR1 SEHNR and CDR2 FQNEAQ (reference sequence). This CDR3 has 11 residues. V gave up 5 bases and J gave up 7 bases, with 8 bases separating them.

The chain has TRBV6-5 and TRBJ2-5, with 7 nucleotides matching TRBD1. Germline lookup yields CDR1 MNHEY and CDR2 SVGAGI. V shed 0 bases and J 4 bases; nucleotides not matched to a gene: 5. The CDR3 is 15 amino acids. CDR3 coding DNA: TGTGCCAGCAGTTACTCCGGACAGGTCGCAGAGACCCAGTACTTC. This translates into CASSYSGQVAETQYF.

The chain carries TRBV27 and TRBJ2-7; 9 nucleotides agree with TRBD1. The CDR3 spans 15 residues. The J segment lost 2 bases and the V segment lost 6 bases, leaving 8 bases of the junction unmatched. In germline, CDR1 is MNHEY, CDR2 SMNVEV (reference sequence). CDR3 nucleotide sequence: TGTGCCAGCAGATCGGACAGGGGCGTCCCCTACGAGCAGTACTTC. Translating gives CASRSDRGVPYEQYF.

The chain employs TRBV14 and TRBJ1-2; D unclear. Germline loops: CDR1 SGHDN, CDR2 FVKESK. This CDR3 is built from 11 residues. Trimming took 3 bases from V and 7 from J, leaving 6 bases between them. The CDR3 region is CASSQGSGYTF. The CDR3, as DNA: TGTGCCAGCAGCCAGGGGTCTGGCTACACCTTC.

The chain is built from TRBV27 and TRBJ2-7, with 7 bases fitting TRBD2. Germline CDR1 MNHEY, CDR2 SMNVEV (reference sequence). Trimming cost V 3 bases and J 9 bases; bases outside gene matches: 8. The CDR3 sequence is 13 residues long. The CDR3 sequence is CASSFTGASGQYF. In DNA form, the CDR3 reads TGTGCCAGCAGTTTCACCGGTGCTAGCGGGCAGTACTTC.

The CDR3 loop reads CASSSGLLGRGTEAFF. As DNA, the CDR3 is TGTGCCAGCAGTTCGGGCCTACTGGGTCGGGGGACTGAAGCTTTCTTT. This chain connects TRBV2 to TRBJ1-1, with a tentative D call TRBD1 (5 bases). Germline loops: CDR1 SNHLY, CDR2 FYNNEI. The CDR3 consists of 16 residues. V gave up 5 bases and J gave up 5 bases, with 21 bases separating them.

The V call is TRBV4-3, the J call TRBJ2-1; no clear D. The V end lost 6 bases, the J end lost 2 bases, and 14 bases lay between the germline ends. Germline values: CDR1 LGHNA, CDR2 YSLEER. The CDR3 length is 15 residues. The DNA for the CDR3 is TGCGCCAGCAGTCCGAATAATCAGCCCTACAATGAGCAGTTCTTC. Encoded protein: CASSPNNQPYNEQFF.

The chain is built from TRBV5-4 and TRBJ2-1; the match to TRBD2 covers 11 bases. This CDR3 comprises 14 residues. V was pared by 9 bases and J by 3 bases, with 5 bases of the junction left unmatched. CDR1 is SGHNT and CDR2 is YYREEE in the germline V gene (reference sequence). This CDR3 is CAIHGTSGYNEQFF. In DNA, the CDR3 is TGTGCCATTCACGGGACTAGCGGCTACAATGAGCAGTTCTTC.